Below are 23 T cell receptor beta chains sequenced from a single sample in a study of blood T cell repertoires in COVID-19. Assay: immunoSEQ multiplex PCR; the TCRdb copy retains only in-frame clones and omits some. The repertoire consists of under 85,000 clones, with 80% to 90% occurring once and the leading ten covering approximately 17%. Sequencing was carried out using peripheral blood. The receptor set was obtained from a man older than 75 in a cohort sampled during active COVID-19.

V is TRBV13 and J is TRBJ2-2; D may be TRBD2 (6 bases). Trimming took 5 bases from V and 5 from J, leaving 18 bases between them. The CDR3 covers 16 residues. Germline V gene sequence: CDR1 PRHDT, CDR2 FYEKMQ (reference sequence). CDR3: CASSLQGGAGTGELFF. The CDR3 DNA sequence: TGTGCCAGCAGCCTACAAGGAGGGGCCGGAACCGGGGAGCTGTTTTTT.

This chain's CDR3 is CASSKEGRDGRNNYGYTF. The CDR3 DNA reads TGTGCCAGCAGCAAAGAGGGCCGCGACGGGAGAAATAACTATGGCTACACCTTC. The gene calls are TRBV21-1 and TRBJ1-2. TRBV21-1 constitutes a pseudogene. The CDR3 covers 18 residues.

The chain joins TRBV5-1 to TRBJ1-2; TRBD1 matches at 12 bases. Germline V lookup: CDR1 SGHRS, CDR2 YFSETQ. J gave up 4 bases and V 4 bases, and 11 bases lay outside the gene matches. The CDR3 is 17 residues long. The CDR3 DNA reads TGCGCCAGCAGCCATTATAATAAGGGACAGGGGGCCTATGGCTACACCTTC. Its translation: CASSHYNKGQGAYGYTF.

The chain links TRBV28 to TRBJ1-2; perhaps TRBD1 as D (6 bases). The CDR3 is 14 residues long. The germline CDR1 and CDR2 sequences are MDHEN and SYDVKM. Trimming shortened V by 7 bases and J by 0 bases, and 12 bases separated the two germline ends. The CDR3 DNA follows: TGTGCCAGCAAGCCAGGGGCAACTAACTATGGCTACACCTTC. It encodes CASKPGATNYGYTF.

This sequence joins TRBV6-1 and TRBJ2-6; a weak D match, TRBD2 (5 bases). Trimming removed 1 base at V and 4 bases at J, with 11 bases between. This CDR3 has 16 amino acids. Germline V gene lookup returns CDR1 MNHNS and CDR2 SASEGT. The DNA of the CDR3 is TGTGCCAGCAGTGAAGGACTATTGCAAGGGGCCAACGTCCTGACTTTC. Its protein is CASSEGLLQGANVLTF.

The chain combines TRBV3-1 (or the pseudogene TRBV3-2) with TRBJ2-3, with 9 bases identical to TRBD2. Germline CDR1 reads LGHDT; CDR2 reads YNNKEL (reference sequence). The junction had 10 bases not matched to a gene; V was cut back by 0 bases and J by 6 bases. The CDR3 runs to 17 residues. The CDR3 loop is CASSQDFLAGPADTQYF. In nucleotides, the CDR3 is TGTGCCAGCAGCCAAGATTTTCTAGCGGGGCCCGCGGATACGCAGTATTTT.

V gene TRBV7-2 combines with J gene TRBJ2-5, with 7 bases that match TRBD2. There are 15 residues in the CDR3. V gave up 1 base and J gave up 3 bases; unmatched junction bases: 5. The V gene's germline CDR1 is SGHTA and CDR2 FQGNSA. As DNA, the CDR3 is TGTGCCAGCAGCTTAGTTTGGGGGGGGGAAGAGACCCAGTACTTC. This codes for CASSLVWGGEETQYF.

This chain links TRBV7-2 with TRBJ2-2, with 7 bases matching TRBD1. Germline loops: CDR1 SGHTA, CDR2 FQGNSA. This CDR3 has 15 amino acids. The junction had 8 bases not matched to a gene; V was cut back by 5 bases and J by 5 bases. The CDR3, as DNA: TGTGCCAGCAGCCCTCGACAGGGATCAACCGGGGAGCTGTTTTTT. This gives the protein CASSPRQGSTGELFF.

This chain links TRBV19 with TRBJ1-5; 7 bases fit TRBD1. The germline V gene encodes CDR1 LNHDA and CDR2 SQIVND (reference sequence). There are 16 residues in the CDR3. V dropped 5 bases and J dropped 2; count of bases not matched to a gene: 9. Written as DNA, the CDR3 is TGTGCCAGTAGTTTCTCGACAGGGACGGGCAATCAGCCCCAGCATTTT. It specifies CASSFSTGTGNQPQHF.

This chain connects TRBV9 to TRBJ1-3, with 7 positions matching TRBD1. This CDR3 is built from 16 residues. Germline V gene sequence: CDR1 SGDLS, CDR2 YYNGEE. Trimming removed 2 bases from V and 4 bases from J; junction bases left unmatched: 9. Here the CDR3 reads CASSVSPGTVGNTIYF. Here the CDR3 DNA reads TGTGCCAGCAGCGTCTCACCCGGGACAGTCGGAAACACCATATATTTT.

The V gene is TRBV3-1 (or the pseudogene TRBV3-2), the J gene TRBJ1-5; no clear D gene. This CDR3 spans 13 amino acids. Trimming shortened V by 1 base and J by 10 bases, and 11 bases separated the two germline ends. From germline, CDR1 is LGHDT and CDR2 YNNKEL (reference sequence). CDR3 amino acids: CASSQGGDEPQHF. The CDR3 DNA sequence: TGTGCCAGCAGCCAAGGCGGAGATGAACCCCAGCATTTT.

The chain links TRBV5-4 to TRBJ1-1; 7 positions agree with TRBD1. Germline assignment: CDR1 SGHNT and CDR2 YYREEE (reference sequence). This CDR3 is 14 amino acids long. V was clipped by 5 bases and J by 7 bases; unmatched bases: 11. The CDR3 DNA follows: TGTGCCAGCAGAAGAGAAACAGGGGTGGATGAAGCTTTCTTT. Translating it yields CASRRETGVDEAFF.

CDR3 sequence reads: CASSARDDRIKATNEKLFF. The CDR3 DNA reads as TGTGCCAGCAGCGCCCGGGACGACAGGATTAAAGCAACTAATGAAAAACTGTTTTTT. The chain couples TRBV9 to TRBJ1-4; D is perhaps TRBD1 (6 bases). V lost 3 bases to trimming and J lost 0 bases, with 21 bases between them. The V gene's germline CDR1 is SGDLS and CDR2 YYNGEE. CDR3 length: 19 amino acids.

The chain couples TRBV2 to TRBJ2-2, with TRBD2 matching over 13 bases. V shed 5 bases, J shed 0 bases, and the junction held 6 bases outside the gene matches. CDR3 length: 18 amino acids. Germline loops: CDR1 SNHLY, CDR2 FYNNEI. The CDR3 region is CASSRTSGGSANTGELFF. CDR3 nucleotide sequence: TGTGCCAGCAGTAGGACTAGCGGGGGCTCCGCGAACACCGGGGAGCTGTTTTTT.

The chain has TRBV27 and TRBJ2-1; 8 bases agree with TRBD1. Losses at the gene ends were 6 bases for V and 4 bases for J; bases not matched to a gene: 8. The CDR3 runs 15 residues. Germline-derived CDR1 and CDR2 are MNHEY and SMNVEV (reference sequence). CDR3 in DNA: TGTGCCAGCAGGATCGGACAGGGCCAATACAATGAGCAGTTCTTC. Protein: CASRIGQGQYNEQFF.

The rearrangement links TRBV5-1 to TRBJ2-5, with 8 nucleotides matching TRBD1. This CDR3 comprises 15 residues. V dropped 0 bases and J dropped 7; count of bases not matched to a gene: 8. Germline CDR1 and CDR2: SGHRS and YFSETQ. Written as DNA, the CDR3 is TGCGCCAGCAGCTTGGCCGACAGGGGCCTAGGGACCCAGTACTTC. Protein product: CASSLADRGLGTQYF.

The chain uses TRBV5-1 and TRBJ2-1; perhaps TRBD1 as D (5 bases). The CDR3 has 14 amino acids. V gave up 4 bases and J gave up 9 bases, with 17 bases separating them. In germline, CDR1 is SGHRS, CDR2 YFSETQ. The CDR3: CASSLNQGIIEQFF. The CDR3 DNA is TGCGCCAGCAGCCTCAACCAGGGTATCATTGAGCAGTTCTTC. The whole variable domain, filled in from reference TRBV5-1 and TRBJ2-1, reads KAGVTQTPRYLIKTRGQQVTLSCSPISGHRSVSWYQQTPGQGLQFLFEYFSETQRNKGNFPGRFSGRQFSNSRSEMNVSTLELGDSALYLCASSLNQGIIEQFFGPGTRLTVL.

V gene TRBV9 combines with J gene TRBJ1-3, with D maybe TRBD1 (5 bases). This CDR3 has 15 amino acids. Germline lookup yields CDR1 SGDLS and CDR2 YYNGEE. V was shortened by 4 bases and J by 0 bases, with 11 bases between the two germline ends. The CDR3: CASSPDRASGNTIYF. The CDR3 bases are TGTGCCAGCAGCCCCGACAGAGCCTCTGGAAACACCATATATTTT. Full variable domain (rest looked up from reference TRBV9 and TRBJ1-3): DSGVTQTPKHLITATGQRVTLRCSPRSGDLSVYWYQQSLDQGLQFLIQYYNGEERAKGNILERFSAQQFPDLHSELNLSSLELGDSALYFCASSPDRASGNTIYFGEGSWLTVV.

This clone was seen just once. The gene calls are TRBV6-2 or TRBV6-3 and TRBJ1-1; a possible D gene is TRBD1 (6 bases). Germline lookup yields CDR1 MNHEY and CDR2 SVGEGT. V was clipped by 5 bases and J by 0 bases, with 13 bases between them. The CDR3 spans 15 residues. In DNA, the CDR3 is TGTGCCAGCAGTCCCGGGAGGGGGATGAACACTGAAGCTTTCTTT. Its protein is CASSPGRGMNTEAFF.

The chain recombines TRBV18 with TRBJ2-2, with TRBD1 matching 9 bases. V was pared by 3 bases and J by 0 bases, with 5 bases of the junction left unmatched. The germline gives CDR1 KGHSH, CDR2 LQKENI. This CDR3 is 17 amino acids long. The CDR3 loop is CASSPPGQGANTGELFF. CDR3 DNA: TGTGCCAGCTCACCCCCGGGACAGGGTGCGAACACCGGGGAGCTGTTTTTT.

The CDR3 DNA sequence: TGTGCCAGCAGTGGGGACAGGGGGGGCCTTGATGAGCAGTTCTTC. The encoded protein is CASSGDRGGLDEQFF. The V call is TRBV28, the J call TRBJ2-1, with 11 positions matching TRBD1. Trimming cost V 5 bases and J 8 bases; bases outside gene matches: 8. CDR1 is MDHEN and CDR2 is SYDVKM in the germline V gene. The CDR3 length is 15 residues.

The chain carries TRBV4-1 and TRBJ1-6; 9 positions agree with TRBD1. The CDR3 is 19 residues long. The ends lost 3 bases at V and 0 bases at J; junction bases unmatched: 9. The germline CDR1 and CDR2 sequences are MGHRA and YSYEKL. CDR3 in amino acids: CASSHLRRTGDSYNSPLHF. As DNA, the CDR3 is TGCGCCAGCAGCCACCTCCGGAGGACAGGGGACTCCTATAATTCACCCCTCCACTTT.

The rearrangement links TRBV7-9 to TRBJ2-4; 10 nucleotides line up with TRBD1. The V gene's germline CDR1 is SEHNR and CDR2 FQNEAQ (reference sequence). This CDR3 has 17 amino acids. V dropped 5 bases and J dropped 4; count of bases not matched to a gene: 11. This chain's CDR3 is CASSPLGTGDYKNIQYF. The CDR3 DNA sequence: TGTGCCAGCAGCCCACTTGGGACAGGGGATTATAAAAACATTCAGTACTTC.